This T cell receptor beta chain was identified in a study of blood T cell repertoires in COVID-19. From germline, CDR1 is SGHTA and CDR2 FQGTGA. Germline trimming cut 1 base from V and 2 bases from J; bases unmatched to any gene: 5. This CDR3 contains 16 residues. Assay: immunoSEQ multiplex PCR; the TCRdb copy retains only in-frame clones and omits some. The sample gives about 250,000 clones, 86% of which show up once; about 1.7% is in the top ten. This receptor was obtained from a woman aged 55-70 years who had recovered from COVID-19. The rearrangement joins TRBV7-3 to TRBJ2-1; 7 bases are shared with TRBD2. Sequenced input: peripheral blood. The CDR3 protein is CASSLMGGGTYNEQFF. Here the CDR3 DNA reads TGTGCCAGCAGCTTAATGGGCGGGGGAACCTACAATGAGCAGTTCTTC.